The 10 T cell receptor beta chains given below trace back to one sample, sequenced in a study of cytomegalovirus exposure and HLA in healthy donors. Data came from immunoSEQ multiplex PCR; TCRdb stores just in-frame clones and leaves some out. The table records roughly 180,000 clones, around nine tenths of them present only once. Sequenced material: PBMCs. The source is a man younger than 40 in good health and CMV-seropositive.

About this clone itself: A read error may account for a junction end that differs from germline. This chain connects TRBV11-3 to TRBJ1-1, with D unclear. There are 12 residues in the CDR3. In germline, CDR1 is SGHNT, CDR2 YENEEA. The CDR3, as DNA: TGTGCCAGCAGCTCCCTGAAGACTGAAGCTTTCTTT. Translation: CASSSLKTEAFF.

The genes are TRBV7-9 and TRBJ2-7; D uncertain. V was shortened by 5 bases and J by 5 bases, with 10 bases between the two germline ends. The CDR3 is 12 residues long. Germline V gene sequence: CDR1 SEHNR, CDR2 FQNEAQ (reference sequence). The CDR3 loop reads CASSPPRNEQYF. The CDR3 DNA follows: TGTGCCAGCAGCCCGCCGAGGAACGAGCAGTACTTC.

The chain employs TRBV27 and TRBJ2-1; 10 nucleotides align to TRBD2. Germline V gene lookup returns CDR1 MNHEY and CDR2 SMNVEV (reference sequence). Germline trimming cut 6 bases from V and 8 bases from J; bases unmatched to any gene: 7. The CDR3 consists of 14 residues. CDR3 amino acids: CASSKLAGRYEQFF. CDR3 bases: TGTGCCAGCAGCAAACTAGCGGGGCGGTATGAGCAGTTCTTC.

CDR3 region: CASSKGGRTEAFF. In DNA form, the CDR3 reads TGTGCCAGCAGCAAGGGGGGTCGCACTGAAGCTTTCTTT. The chain couples TRBV7-6 to TRBJ1-1; possibly TRBD1 for D (6 bases). The CDR3 covers 13 residues. Germline V gene sequence: CDR1 SGHVS, CDR2 FNYEAQ. V was pared by 5 bases and J by 4 bases, with 11 bases between.

The chain uses TRBV4-1 and TRBJ1-1; tentative D call: TRBD1 (5 bases). This CDR3 region has 16 residues. Germline loops: CDR1 MGHRA, CDR2 YSYEKL. V gave up 0 bases and J gave up 4 bases, with 15 bases separating them. In nucleotides, the CDR3 is TGCGCCAGCAGCCAAGATAGGAGGGGTACTGGCACTGAAGCTTTCTTT. As protein: CASSQDRRGTGTEAFF.

The genes are TRBV6-5 and TRBJ2-2, with TRBD1 as a possible D gene (6 bases). Germline V lookup: CDR1 MNHEY, CDR2 SVGAGI. The V gene lost 6 bases and the J gene lost 0 bases, with 14 bases spanning the gap. CDR3 length equals 16 residues. This CDR3 reads CASRYIGQTNTGELFF. CDR3 nucleotides: TGTGCCAGCAGGTACATAGGACAGACGAACACCGGGGAGCTGTTTTTT.

The chain uses TRBV5-4 and TRBJ1-4, with TRBD1 as a possible D gene (5 bases). V was pared by 1 base and J by 7 bases, with 14 bases between. Germline CDR1 and CDR2: SGHNT and YYREEE (reference sequence). The length of the CDR3 is 15 residues. The CDR3, as DNA: TGTGCCAGCAGCTTGTCAGTCTCAGGGCGTGAAAAACTGTTTTTT. It specifies CASSLSVSGREKLFF.

V and J are TRBV7-9 and TRBJ2-3; possible D gene TRBD1, 5 bases. With 5 bases removed from V and 2 bases from J, the gap between germline ends came to 14 bases. The CDR3 is made up of 15 amino acids. The V gene's germline CDR1 is SEHNR and CDR2 FQNEAQ (reference sequence). CDR3 DNA: TGTGCCAGCAGCCCAGAATTAGGGGCCACAGATACGCAGTATTTT. Amino acids: CASSPELGATDTQYF.

The table lists this clone with a count of one. This chain uses TRBV6-5 with TRBJ1-3, with a tentative D call TRBD1 (5 bases). From germline, CDR1 is MNHEY and CDR2 SVGAGI. This CDR3 region has 15 residues. Trimming took 5 bases from V and 2 from J, leaving 13 bases between them. CDR3 sequence (DNA): TGTGCCAGCAGTCCTCAGGGACCGACTGGAAACACCATATATTTT. Protein product: CASSPQGPTGNTIYF.

The chain has TRBV5-1 and TRBJ2-5, with D unclear. The germline V gene encodes CDR1 SGHRS and CDR2 YFSETQ. V lost 0 bases and J 5 bases, leaving 8 bases between the germline ends. The CDR3 is made up of 13 amino acids. DNA of the CDR3: TGCGCCAGCAGCTTGGGGGCAATGGAGACCCAGTACTTC. This gives the protein CASSLGAMETQYF.